What follows describes a single T cell receptor (beta chain). The source of the sample is a study of blood T cell repertoires in COVID-19. Background on the study: From T cells, B-cell-depleted T cells, or PBMCs came the material, which was cDNA or gDNA.

Trimming pared 3 bases from V and 3 bases from J, leaving 12 bases between. Germline-derived CDR1 and CDR2 are KGHSH and LQKENI. There are 15 residues in the CDR3. Study processing details: Reference gene primer amplification gave nucleated cell count estimates. The method was immunoSEQ multiplex PCR; TCRdb's version includes in-frame clones alone and lacks a portion of them. That table gives V, J and clone size, and the DNA gave D and trimming. The sample yields some 96,000 clones, less than 90% seen once. Material: peripheral blood. The chain joins TRBV18 to TRBJ2-1; D gene ambiguous. The clonotype was recovered from a human donor in a cohort sampled during active COVID-19. The CDR3 spells CASSPSLEDYNEQFF. The CDR3 nucleotides read TGTGCCAGCTCACCCTCCCTCGAGGACTACAATGAGCAGTTCTTC.